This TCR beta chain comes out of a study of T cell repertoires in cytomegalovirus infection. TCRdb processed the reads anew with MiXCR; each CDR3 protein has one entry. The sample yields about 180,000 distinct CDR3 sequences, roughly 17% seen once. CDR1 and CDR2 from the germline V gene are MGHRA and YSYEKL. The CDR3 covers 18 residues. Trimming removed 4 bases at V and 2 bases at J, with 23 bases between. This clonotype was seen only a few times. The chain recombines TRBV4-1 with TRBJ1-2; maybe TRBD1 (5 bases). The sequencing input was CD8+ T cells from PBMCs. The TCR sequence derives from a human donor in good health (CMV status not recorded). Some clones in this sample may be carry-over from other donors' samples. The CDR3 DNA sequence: TGCGCCAGCAGCCCCTTAGCCACCGCCGGGACCGAGAACTATGGCTACACCTTC. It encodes CASSPLATAGTENYGYTF.